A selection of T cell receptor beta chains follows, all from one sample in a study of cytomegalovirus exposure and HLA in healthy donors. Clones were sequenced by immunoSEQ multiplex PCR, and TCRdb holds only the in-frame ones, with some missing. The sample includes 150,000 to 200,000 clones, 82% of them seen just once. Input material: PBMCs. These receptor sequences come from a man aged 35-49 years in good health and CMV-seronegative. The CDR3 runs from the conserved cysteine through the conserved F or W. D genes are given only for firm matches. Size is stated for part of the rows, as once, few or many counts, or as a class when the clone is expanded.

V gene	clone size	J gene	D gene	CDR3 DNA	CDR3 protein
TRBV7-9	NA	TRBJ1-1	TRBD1	TGTGCCAGCAGCTTCTCCCGACAGGGCAACACTGAAGCTTTCTTT	CASSFSRQGNTEAFF
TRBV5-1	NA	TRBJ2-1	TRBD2	TGCGCCAGCAGCAGAGACGGGACTAGCGGGACGGATGAGCAGTTCTTC	CASSRDGTSGTDEQFF
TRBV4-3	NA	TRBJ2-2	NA	TGCGCCAGCAGCCAACTTCAACCGGGGGTATCCGGGGAGCTGTTTTTT	CASSQLQPGVSGELFF
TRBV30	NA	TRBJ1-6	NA	TGTGCCTGGAGAGGGGCAGGGGACTCCTATAATTCACCCCTCCACTTT	CAWRGAGDSYNSPLHF
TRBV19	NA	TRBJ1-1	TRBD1	TGTGCCAGCCGGACAGGCCTAAACACTGAAGCTTTCTTT	CASRTGLNTEAFF
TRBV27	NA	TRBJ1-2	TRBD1	TGTGCCAGCAGTCGGACAGGTGCTCGCTATGGCTACACCTTC	CASSRTGARYGYTF
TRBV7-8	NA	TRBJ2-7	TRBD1	TGTGCCAGCAGCTCCCCGGACAGGGTCTTCGCCGAGCAGTACTTC	CASSSPDRVFAEQYF
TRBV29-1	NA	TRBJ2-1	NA	TGCAGCCTAAAAGTCCAGGAAAGCTCCTACAATGAGCAGTTCTTC	CSLKVQESSYNEQFF
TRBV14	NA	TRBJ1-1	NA	TGTGCCAGCAGCCCCTTCGGCACTGAAGCTTTCTTT	CASSPFGTEAFF
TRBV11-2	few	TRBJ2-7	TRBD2	TGTGCCAGCAGCTTAAGCGGGAGTGTCAACGAGCAGTACTTC	CASSLSGSVNEQYF
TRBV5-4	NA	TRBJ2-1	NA	TGTGCCAGCAGCTTGCAACTCTCTGAGCAGTTCTTC	CASSLQLSEQFF
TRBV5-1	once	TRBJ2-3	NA	TGCGCCAGCAGCTTGGGGGAGAGCACAGATACGCAGTATTTT	CASSLGESTDTQYF
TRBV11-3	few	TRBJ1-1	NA	TGTGCCAGCAGCCTGGGGGGTAACACTGAAGCTTTCTTT	CASSLGGNTEAFF
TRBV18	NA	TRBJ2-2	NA	TGTGCCAGCTCACCCAGGGTAAACACCGGGGAGCTGTTTTTT	CASSPRVNTGELFF
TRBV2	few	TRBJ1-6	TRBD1	TGTGCCAGCAGTCTCCAAGGGGGGGACAGGAATTCACCCCTCCACTTT	CASSLQGGDRNSPLHF
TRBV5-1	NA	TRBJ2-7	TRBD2	TGCGCCAGCAGCCGCTCCGGGACTAGCGGGACCCACGAGCAGTACTTC	CASSRSGTSGTHEQYF
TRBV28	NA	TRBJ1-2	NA	TGTGCCAGCAGTCCAACCAAGGGGTCCGGCTATGGCTACACCTTC	CASSPTKGSGYGYTF
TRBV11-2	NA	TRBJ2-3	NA	TGTGCCAGCAGCTTAGCGCGGGGCCTGGAAGTAAGCACAGATACGCAGTATTTT	CASSLARGLEVSTDTQYF
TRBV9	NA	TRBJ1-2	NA	TGTGCCAGCAGTCCAGGTGACAGAGCCCCCTTCAACTATGGCTACACCTTC	CASSPGDRAPFNYGYTF
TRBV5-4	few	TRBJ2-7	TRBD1	TGTGCCAGCAGCCCAGGGGGTAGCTTGACCTACGAGCAGTACTTC	CASSPGGSLTYEQYF
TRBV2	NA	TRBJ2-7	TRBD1	TGTGCCTCTTCATTACGGACAGGGAGCCCCTACGAGCAGTACTTC	CASSLRTGSPYEQYF
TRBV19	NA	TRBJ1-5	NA	TGTGCCAGTAGTATGGCTGATCAGCCCCAGCATTTT	CASSMADQPQHF
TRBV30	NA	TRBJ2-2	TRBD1	TGTGCCTGGAGTGGACAGGGGGGCGGGGAGCTGTTTTTT	CAWSGQGGGELFF
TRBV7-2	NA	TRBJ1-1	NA	TGTGCCAGCAGCTTCGGCGGCCTGAGGCGAACGAACACTGAAGCTTTCTTT	CASSFGGLRRTNTEAFF
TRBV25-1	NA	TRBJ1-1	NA	TGTGCCAGCAGTGAATCTACGCGGACGGGGTCGGGAAACACTGAAGCTTTCTTT	CASSESTRTGSGNTEAFF
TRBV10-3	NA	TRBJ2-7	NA	TGTGCCATCAGAAGTACAGGATTCTACGAGCAGTACTTC	CAIRSTGFYEQYF
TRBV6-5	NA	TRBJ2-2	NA	TGTGCCAGCTGGATGGCGGGTATGAACACCGGGGAGCTGTTTTTT	CASWMAGMNTGELFF
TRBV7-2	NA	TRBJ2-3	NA	TGTGCCAGCAGCTTAGAACTACCAACGCAGTATTTT	CASSLELPTQYF
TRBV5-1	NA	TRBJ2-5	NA	TGCGCCAGCAGCTCCGGGACTCCACAAGAGACCCAGTACTTC	CASSSGTPQETQYF
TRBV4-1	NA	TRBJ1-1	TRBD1	TGCGCCAGCAGCCAAGGGACAGGGCCAGCTTTCTTT	CASSQGTGPAFF
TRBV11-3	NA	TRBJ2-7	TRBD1	TGTGCCAGCAGCTTTTCCGGGACAGGTGGTTCTTACGAGCAGTACTTC	CASSFSGTGGSYEQYF